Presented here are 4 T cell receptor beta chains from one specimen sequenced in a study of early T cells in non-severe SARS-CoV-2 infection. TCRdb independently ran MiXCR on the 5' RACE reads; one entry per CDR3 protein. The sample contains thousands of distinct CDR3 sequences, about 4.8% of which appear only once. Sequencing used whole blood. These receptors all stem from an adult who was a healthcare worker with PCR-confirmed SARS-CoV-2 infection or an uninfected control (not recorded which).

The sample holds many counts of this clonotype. CDR3 sequence reads: CASSLGSLGDTQYF. Written as DNA, the CDR3 is TGCGCCAGCAGCTTGGGCTCCCTCGGGGATACGCAGTATTTT. The chain couples TRBV5-1 to TRBJ2-3, with D unclear. Germline CDR1 reads SGHRS; CDR2 reads YFSETQ. This CDR3 has 14 residues. The V and J ends lost 0 bases and 6 bases respectively, with 11 bases between them.

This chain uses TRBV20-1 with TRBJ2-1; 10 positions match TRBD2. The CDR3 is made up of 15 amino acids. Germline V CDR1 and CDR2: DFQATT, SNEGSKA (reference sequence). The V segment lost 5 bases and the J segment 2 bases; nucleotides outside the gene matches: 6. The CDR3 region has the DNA TGCAGTGCTGCCAAAGCGGGAGGGCCCTACAATGAGCAGTTCTTC. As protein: CSAAKAGGPYNEQFF.

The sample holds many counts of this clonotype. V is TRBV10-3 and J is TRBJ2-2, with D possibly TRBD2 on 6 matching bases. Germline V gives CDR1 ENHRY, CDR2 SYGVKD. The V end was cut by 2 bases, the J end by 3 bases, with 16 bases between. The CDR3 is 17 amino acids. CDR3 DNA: TGTGCCATCAGTGAGGAAGGGACTTCCTTGTACACCGGGGAGCTGTTTTTT. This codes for CAISEEGTSLYTGELFF.

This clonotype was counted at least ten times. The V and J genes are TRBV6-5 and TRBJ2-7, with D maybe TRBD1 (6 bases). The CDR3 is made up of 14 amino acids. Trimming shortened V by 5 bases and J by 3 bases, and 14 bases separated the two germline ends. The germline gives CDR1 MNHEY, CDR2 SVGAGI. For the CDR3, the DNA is TGTGCCAGCAGTCTCGGGACACCTCTCTACGAGCAGTACGTC. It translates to CASSLGTPLYEQYV.